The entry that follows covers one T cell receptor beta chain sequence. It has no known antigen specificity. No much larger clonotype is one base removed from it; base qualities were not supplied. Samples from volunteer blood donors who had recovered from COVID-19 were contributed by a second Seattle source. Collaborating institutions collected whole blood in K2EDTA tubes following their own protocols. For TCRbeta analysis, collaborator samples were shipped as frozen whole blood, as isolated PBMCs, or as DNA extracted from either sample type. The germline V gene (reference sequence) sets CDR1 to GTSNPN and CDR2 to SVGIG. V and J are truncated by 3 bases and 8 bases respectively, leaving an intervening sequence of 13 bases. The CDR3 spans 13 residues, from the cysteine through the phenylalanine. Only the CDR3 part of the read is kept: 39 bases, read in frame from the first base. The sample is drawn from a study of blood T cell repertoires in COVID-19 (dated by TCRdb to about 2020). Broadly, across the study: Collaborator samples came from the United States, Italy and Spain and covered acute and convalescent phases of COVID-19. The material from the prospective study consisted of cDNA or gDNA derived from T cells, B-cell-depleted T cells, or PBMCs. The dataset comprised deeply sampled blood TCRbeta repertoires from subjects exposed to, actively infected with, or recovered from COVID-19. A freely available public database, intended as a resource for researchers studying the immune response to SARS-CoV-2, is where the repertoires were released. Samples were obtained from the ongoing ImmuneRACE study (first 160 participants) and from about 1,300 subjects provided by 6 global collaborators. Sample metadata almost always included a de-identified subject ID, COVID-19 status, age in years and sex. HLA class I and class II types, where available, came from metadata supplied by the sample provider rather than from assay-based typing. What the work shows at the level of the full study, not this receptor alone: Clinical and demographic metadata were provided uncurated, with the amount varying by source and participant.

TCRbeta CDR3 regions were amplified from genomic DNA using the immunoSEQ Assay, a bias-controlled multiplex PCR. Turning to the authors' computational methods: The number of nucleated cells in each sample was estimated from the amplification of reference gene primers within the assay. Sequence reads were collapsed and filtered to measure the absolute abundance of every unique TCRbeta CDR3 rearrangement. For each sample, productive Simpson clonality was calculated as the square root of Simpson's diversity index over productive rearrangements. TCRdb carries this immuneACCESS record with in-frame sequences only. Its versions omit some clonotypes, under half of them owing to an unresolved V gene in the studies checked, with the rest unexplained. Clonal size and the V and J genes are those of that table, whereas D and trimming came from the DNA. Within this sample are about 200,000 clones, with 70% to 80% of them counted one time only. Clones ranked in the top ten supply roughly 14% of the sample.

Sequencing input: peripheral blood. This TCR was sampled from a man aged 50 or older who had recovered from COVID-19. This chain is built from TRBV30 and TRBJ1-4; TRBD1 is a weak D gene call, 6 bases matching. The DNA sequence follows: TGTGCCTGGAGAAGGCAGGGGTGGGAAAAACTGTTTTTT. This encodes CAWRRQGWEKLFF.